This TCR beta chain was captured in a study of OX40 agonist ivuxolimab in advanced cancers. The wider study: Every patient in dose escalation had hepatocellular carcinoma, melanoma, renal cell or head and neck cancer. Prior anti-PD-1, anti-PD-L1 or anti-CTLA-4 therapy was allowed; 30% to 40% had some.

The repertoire was sequenced with immunoSEQ multiplex PCR; TCRdb's copy has only in-frame clones and lacks some. Found here are about 88,000 clones, more than 70% of them singletons; the top ten hold 0.2% to 0.25%. The CDR3 contains 15 residues. After removal of 6 bases from V and 10 bases from J, the junction contained 12 bases not matched to a gene. Germline CDR1 is SNHLY and CDR2 is FYNNEI. The source of this sequence is an adult with an advanced solid tumor such as melanoma, head and neck, liver or kidney cancer. The material sequenced was CD4+ or CD8+ T cells sorted from blood, taken in a trial of the OX40 agonist ivuxolimab. This chain connects TRBV2 to TRBJ1-6; TRBD1 agrees at 7 bases. Here the CDR3 DNA reads TGTGCCAGCAGCGCGACAGGGTCGGTGGGCTCACCCCTCCACTTT. It translates to CASSATGSVGSPLHF.